The 5 T cell receptor beta chains below all came from one sample that was sequenced in a study of shared clonotypes between healthy human individuals. Terminally differentiated effector memory CD45RA+ cells were left out of the naive CD8 fraction, which was CD45RO-negative and positively selected for CCR7. Sequenced by immunoSEQ multiplex PCR; TCRdb stores in-frame clones only, minus some. The sample holds millions of clones, about 93% seen once. Sequences were obtained from naive CD8+ T cells from PBMCs. The source of these receptors is a man aged 18 to 29 in good health. Some clones in this sample may be carry-over from other donors' samples.

The J gene is TRBJ2-7, the V gene TRBV9, with D maybe TRBD1 (5 bases). There are 13 residues in the CDR3. Trimming took 2 bases from V and 5 from J, leaving 11 bases between them. The germline CDR1 and CDR2 sequences are SGDLS and YYNGEE. DNA for the CDR3: TGTGCCAGCAGCGTTTCAGGGTCCAACGAGCAGTACTTC. Encoded protein: CASSVSGSNEQYF.

The gene calls are TRBV10-3 and TRBJ2-7; D is unresolved. There are 15 residues in the CDR3. The V and J ends lost 0 bases and 6 bases respectively, with 15 bases between them. Germline-derived CDR1 and CDR2 are ENHRY and SYGVKD. CDR3 in DNA: TGTGCCATCAGTGAGTCGTTAGGTCTGAGGAGCGAGCAGTACTTC. Its translation: CAISESLGLRSEQYF.

The chain couples TRBV7-7 to TRBJ2-5; D remains ambiguous. Trimming stripped 7 bases from V and 5 bases from J, with 14 bases between. The CDR3 consists of 13 residues. Germline V gene lookup returns CDR1 SSHAT and CDR2 FNYEAQ (reference sequence). The CDR3 loop reads CASTSSPYETQYF. DNA for the CDR3: TGTGCCAGCACCTCCTCACCGTACGAGACCCAGTACTTC.

This sequence joins TRBV11-2 and TRBJ2-7; TRBD2 matches at 8 bases. Germline V gives CDR1 SGHAT, CDR2 FQNNGV. The CDR3 covers 17 residues. With 1 base clipped from V and 2 bases from J, the junction kept 10 bases outside the gene matches. The CDR3 sequence: CASSLALGLAATYEQYF. In nucleotides, the CDR3 is TGTGCCAGCAGCTTAGCTCTAGGACTAGCCGCTACCTACGAGCAGTACTTC.

The J gene is TRBJ2-3, the V gene TRBV9; maybe TRBD2 (5 bases). The length of the CDR3 is 14 residues. CDR1 SGDLS and CDR2 YYNGEE come from the germline V gene. The ends were cut back, 6 bases at V and 1 base at J, with 12 bases in the middle. DNA of the CDR3: TGTGCCAGCATCCGTACCGGGGGCACAGATACGCAGTATTTT. The encoded protein is CASIRTGGTDTQYF.